This TCR beta chain was sequenced for a study of control samples from healthy donors and cancer patients. Method: immunoSEQ multiplex PCR; TCRdb's copy keeps in-frame clones and lacks some. The table counts around 190,000 clones; 2% to 2.5% lies in the top ten. CDR1 LNHDA and CDR2 SQIVND come from the germline V gene (reference sequence). CDR3 length: 15 amino acids. V was clipped by 5 bases and J by 3 bases; unmatched bases: 4. This sequence originates from a woman in her 30s in good health. The rearrangement links TRBV19 to TRBJ1-5; 10 nucleotides align to TRBD1. The specimen was blood. DNA for the CDR3: TGTGCCAGTAGTCGGGACAGGGGTAACAATCAGCCCCAGCATTTT. Translating it yields CASSRDRGNNQPQHF.